One sample yielded the 24 T cell receptor beta chains listed below, sequenced in a study of T cells after yellow fever vaccination (dated by TCRdb to about 2019). The library was prepared using 5' RACE. For sequencing, an Illumina HiSeq 2500 was employed. Through fastp at Q25 and MiXCR, TCRdb rebuilt clones from the public reads, retaining in-frame beta chains. One record per CDR3 amino acid sequence lists the most common genes and DNA. Recorded for this sample are a few hundred thousand distinct CDR3 sequences; 6.2% of them occurred a single time. 15% of the sample is held by the ten biggest clonotypes. What this sample's treatment or condition label stands for: live attenuated yellow fever vaccine strain. Sequenced material: PBMCs, taken 5 days after the yellow fever booster vaccination. The receptors stem from a man aged 25-45 years who received the YFV17D yellow fever vaccine.

At least ten counts were recorded for this clonotype. The chain recombines TRBV7-2 with TRBJ2-5; D may be TRBD2 (7 bases). CDR1 and CDR2 (germline): SGHTA, FQGNSA. The CDR3 covers 14 residues. V was trimmed by 4 bases and J by 5 bases, leaving 14 bases between them. The CDR3 sequence is CASSSPGGRETQYF. The DNA for the CDR3 is TGTGCCAGCAGCTCTCCGGGGGGCCGGGAGACCCAGTACTTC. The full variable domain, rest sourced from reference TRBV7-2 and TRBJ2-5, is GAGVSQSPSNKVTEKGKDVELRCDPISGHTALYWYRQSLGQGLEFLIYFQGNSAPDKSGLPSDRFSAERTGGSVSTLTIQRTQQEDSAVYLCASSSPGGRETQYFGPGTRLLVL.

This clonotype was observed a few times. The chain joins TRBV20-1 to TRBJ2-1; TRBD2 matches at 12 bases. Germline loops: CDR1 DFQATT, CDR2 SNEGSKA (reference sequence). This CDR3 has 17 amino acids. The ends lost 1 base at V and 8 bases at J; junction bases unmatched: 12. The CDR3 protein is CSARGRPSGRAPHEQFF. The CDR3 nucleotides read TGCAGTGCTAGAGGACGGCCTAGCGGGAGGGCCCCACATGAGCAGTTCTTC.

The chain is built from TRBV12-3 or TRBV12-4 and TRBJ2-5; maybe TRBD1 (6 bases). Trimming stripped 6 bases from V and 1 base from J, with 18 bases between. CDR3 length: 16 amino acids. The CDR3 here is CASSPSRDTRQETQYF. The CDR3 bases are TGTGCCAGCAGCCCATCCCGGGACACCCGCCAAGAGACCCAGTACTTC.

This clonotype was counted only a few times. The rearrangement joins TRBV5-1 to TRBJ2-5; unclear D gene. The length of the CDR3 is 16 residues. Trimming took off 4 bases at V and 0 bases at J, with 16 bases between the two ends. The germline V gene encodes CDR1 SGHRS and CDR2 YFSETQ. The CDR3 here is CASSLFNLGYQETQYF. DNA for the CDR3: TGCGCCAGCAGCCTATTTAACCTTGGCTACCAAGAGACCCAGTACTTC.

Many counts were recorded for this clonotype. This chain uses TRBV29-1 with TRBJ2-1; D remains unclear. V lost 4 bases, J lost 2 bases, and 9 bases lay in between. The CDR3 covers 13 residues. The germline V gene encodes CDR1 SQVTM and CDR2 ANQGSEA. Written as DNA, the CDR3 is TGCAGCGTTGGCGCCATTACCTACAATGAGCAGTTCTTC. Encoded protein: CSVGAITYNEQFF.

V usage is TRBV20-1 and J usage is TRBJ2-1; TRBD2 might be the D (5 bases). Germline-derived CDR1 and CDR2 are DFQATT and SNEGSKA (reference sequence). Trimming left V 1 base short and J 3 bases short, with 10 bases between. This CDR3 comprises 14 residues. The chain's CDR3 is CSARGLGSYNEQFF. The CDR3 DNA reads as TGCAGTGCTAGAGGGCTGGGGAGCTACAATGAGCAGTTCTTC.

This clonotype appeared a few times. The rearrangement uses TRBV28 and TRBJ1-5; 10 nucleotides align to TRBD1. The CDR3 totals 15 residues. Germline CDR1 and CDR2: MDHEN and SYDVKM. V was clipped by 5 bases and J by 7 bases; unmatched bases: 8. The CDR3 bases are TGTGCCAGCAGTATCCGGGACAGGGGATACCAGCCCCAGCATTTT. As protein: CASSIRDRGYQPQHF. Supplemented by reference TRBV28 and TRBJ1-5, the full variable domain reads DVKVTQSSRYLVKRTGEKVFLECVQDMDHENMFWYRQDPGLGLRLIYFSYDVKMKEKGDIPEGYSVSREKKERFSLILESASTNQTSMYLCASSIRDRGYQPQHFGDGTRLSIL.

This CDR3 is CASSLVLVPEAFF. CDR3 DNA sequence: TGTGCCAGCAGCTTAGTCCTGGTTCCTGAAGCTTTCTTT. The chain is built from TRBV7-2 and TRBJ1-1; no firm D call. The CDR3 runs to 13 residues. CDR1 and CDR2 (germline): SGHTA, FQGNSA. The germline V and J ends were trimmed by 1 base and 6 bases, with 9 bases remaining between them.

This clonotype was counted between two and nine times. The chain carries TRBV20-1 and TRBJ2-1, with unresolved D. The V end lost 6 bases, the J end lost 8 bases, and 20 bases lay between the germline ends. The germline gives CDR1 DFQATT, CDR2 SNEGSKA (reference sequence). The length of the CDR3 is 14 residues. The CDR3 nucleotides are TGCAGTGCCCCAGAAGGGTGGGGAAGCGATGAGCAGTTCTTC. This sequence encodes CSAPEGWGSDEQFF.

This clonotype was counted between two and nine times. The V and J genes are TRBV10-3 and TRBJ2-7; 9 bases match TRBD2. Germline V CDR1 and CDR2: ENHRY, SYGVKD. With V trimmed by 10 bases and J by 3 bases, 7 bases remained unmatched. The CDR3 runs to 13 residues. CDR3 bases: TGTGCCACGCGGGAGGGGGACCTCTACGAGCAGTACTTC. Protein product: CATREGDLYEQYF.

The chain couples TRBV2 to TRBJ2-1, with TRBD1 identical over 9 bases. J lost 1 base, V lost 7 bases, and 8 bases had no gene match. CDR1 is SNHLY and CDR2 is FYNNEI in the germline V gene. The CDR3 covers 16 residues. CDR3 in DNA: TGTGCCAGCAACCTGGACAGGGGCCGTTCCTACAATGAGCAGTTCTTC. Translation gives CASNLDRGRSYNEQFF.

DNA of the CDR3: TGTGCCAGCTCACCACCGACTAGCGCTAACTACGAGCAGTACTTC. This codes for CASSPPTSANYEQYF. The chain employs TRBV18 and TRBJ2-7, with TRBD2 matching over 8 bases. The CDR3 totals 15 residues. V was clipped by 0 bases and J by 3 bases; unmatched bases: 4. The germline V gene has CDR1 KGHSH and CDR2 LQKENI.

The chain combines TRBV20-1 with TRBJ1-1; 7 nucleotides align to TRBD1. The germline gives CDR1 DFQATT, CDR2 SNEGSKA (reference sequence). The CDR3 sequence is 14 residues long. Trimming at V came to 3 bases and at J to 8 bases, leaving 12 bases not matched to a gene. CDR3 residues: CSARLLTGSREAFF. DNA of the CDR3: TGCAGTGCTAGGTTATTGACAGGGAGCCGGGAAGCTTTCTTT.

This clonotype was recorded at least ten times. The V gene is TRBV20-1, the J gene TRBJ2-1, with TRBD2 identical over 8 bases. The CDR3 is made up of 14 amino acids. V lost 5 bases to trimming and J lost 4 bases; unmatched junction nucleotides: 7. Germline values: CDR1 DFQATT, CDR2 SNEGSKA (reference sequence). CDR3 coding DNA: TGCAGTGCTGCCGGGACTAGTTATTACAATGAGCAGTTCTTC. This sequence encodes CSAAGTSYYNEQFF.

The chain links TRBV11-2 to TRBJ2-1; a weak D match, TRBD1 (5 bases). In germline, CDR1 is SGHAT, CDR2 FQNNGV. Trimming took 4 bases from V and 9 from J, leaving 19 bases between them. This CDR3 region has 15 residues. CDR3 coding DNA: TGTGCCAGCAGCTCGACCGGTTTGGGGCGCGGTGAGCAGTTCTTC. It codes for CASSSTGLGRGEQFF.

The chain is built from TRBV14 and TRBJ2-7; no reliable D call. This CDR3 has 13 residues. Germline values: CDR1 SGHDN, CDR2 FVKESK. The V end was cut by 1 base, the J end by 6 bases, with 10 bases between. The DNA for the CDR3 is TGTGCCAGCAGCCAAGTATGGGGAAGCGAGCAGTACTTC. Amino acid sequence: CASSQVWGSEQYF.

V and J are TRBV30 and TRBJ2-1; the match to TRBD2 covers 9 bases. V gave up 5 bases and J gave up 7 bases; unmatched junction bases: 6. In germline, CDR1 is GTSNPN, CDR2 SVGIG (reference sequence). There are 13 residues in the CDR3. The CDR3 is CAWAGLAQNEQFF. The CDR3 DNA reads as TGTGCCTGGGCGGGACTAGCTCAGAATGAGCAGTTCTTC.

A few counts support this clonotype. The J gene is TRBJ2-2, the V gene TRBV29-1, with 7 bases that match TRBD1. This CDR3 region has 11 residues. The germline V gene has CDR1 SQVTM and CDR2 ANQGSEA. With 7 bases clipped from V and 8 bases from J, the junction kept 4 bases outside the gene matches. The CDR3 reads CSAGQVGELFF. CDR3 DNA: TGCAGCGCCGGACAGGTTGGGGAGCTGTTTTTT.

This clonotype was found many times. The chain joins TRBV6-5 to TRBJ1-5; D gene unclear. The CDR3 length is 13 residues. Germline V lookup: CDR1 MNHEY, CDR2 SVGAGI. Trimming took 0 bases from V and 7 from J, leaving 7 bases between them. The CDR3 reads CASSYSTSQPQHF. The CDR3 nucleotides read TGTGCCAGCAGTTACTCGACCAGCCAGCCCCAGCATTTT.

The table lists this clonotype with many counts. The V gene is TRBV6-2 or TRBV6-3, the J gene TRBJ2-4; D is perhaps TRBD2 (6 bases). The V end lost 9 bases, the J end lost 7 bases, and 16 bases lay between the germline ends. CDR1 MNHEY and CDR2 SVGEGT come from the germline V gene. This CDR3 spans 13 amino acids. The DNA for the CDR3 is TGTGCCAGTATGCTCCGGGGGAGCAACATTCAGTACTTC. Translating it yields CASMLRGSNIQYF.

The V and J genes are TRBV18 and TRBJ2-1; 7 bases agree with TRBD1. CDR1 is KGHSH and CDR2 is LQKENI in the germline V gene. V lost 6 bases, J lost 4 bases, and 6 bases stayed unmatched. The CDR3 loop spans 14 amino acids. The CDR3 DNA sequence: TGTGCCAGCTCCGGGGACAGCAATTACAATGAGCAGTTCTTC. Protein product: CASSGDSNYNEQFF.

Many counts were recorded for this clonotype. This sequence joins TRBV7-9 and TRBJ2-5; unclear D gene. The germline V and J ends were trimmed by 1 base and 3 bases, with 12 bases remaining between them. Germline loops: CDR1 SEHNR, CDR2 FQNEAQ (reference sequence). The CDR3 loop spans 15 amino acids. The CDR3 region is CASSLELSVEETQYF. CDR3 nucleotide sequence: TGTGCCAGCAGCTTAGAGTTATCGGTTGAAGAGACCCAGTACTTC.

This clonotype was observed a handful of times. The V call is TRBV9, the J call TRBJ2-7; either TRBD1 or TRBD2 may supply D (6 bases each). The germline V gene has CDR1 SGDLS and CDR2 YYNGEE. The germline V and J ends were trimmed by 5 bases and 0 bases, with 12 bases remaining between them. The CDR3 spans 14 residues. For the CDR3, the DNA is TGTGCCAGCAGTAGGGGGGTCGTCTCCTACGAGCAGTACTTC. Translation gives CASSRGVVSYEQYF. Full variable domain (remainder filled in from reference TRBV9 and TRBJ2-7): DSGVTQTPKHLITATGQRVTLRCSPRSGDLSVYWYQQSLDQGLQFLIQYYNGEERAKGNILERFSAQQFPDLHSELNLSSLELGDSALYFCASSRGVVSYEQYFGPGTRLTVT.

This clonotype has just one count. This chain connects TRBV27 to TRBJ1-2; the D gene is possibly TRBD1 (5 bases). CDR1 and CDR2 (germline): MNHEY, SMNVEV (reference sequence). V shed 3 bases and J shed 9 bases, with 14 bases lying between them. CDR3 length: 13 amino acids. CDR3 in amino acids: CASSLQGTHRYTF. The CDR3 region has the DNA TGTGCCAGCAGTTTGCAGGGAACCCACCGCTACACCTTC.